This entry lists 14 T cell receptor beta chains sequenced from one sample in a study of Japanese encephalitis immunity and Zika vaccine responses. TCRdb reanalysed the 5' RACE reads using MiXCR and keeps one entry per CDR3 protein. The profile shows approximately 600 distinct CDR3 sequences, around 2.2% of them singletons. For 6 days, PBMCs labeled with CFSE were cultured with peptide pools at 0.85 to 1 ug/mL each. The sort collected unfixed, live, CD56-CD19-CD16-CD3+CD4+ CFSE-low proliferating CD4 T cells. The specimen comprised antigen-activated CD4+ T cells from blood, cultured, sampled during a Zika inactivated vaccine study. The receptor source for this set is an adult woman who received an inactivated Zika virus vaccine.

This clonotype was seen repeatedly, ten times or more. The J gene is TRBJ1-2, the V gene TRBV2, with TRBD1 identical over 7 bases. V lost 9 bases and J lost 8; bases outside the gene matches: 9. Germline V gene data show CDR1 as SNHLY and CDR2 as FYNNEI. CDR3 length: 12 residues. This chain's CDR3 is CASNTGEEGYTF. The CDR3 coding sequence is TGTGCCAGTAATACAGGGGAGGAAGGCTACACCTTC.

By frequency in the sample, this clonotype is medium-sized. The chain recombines TRBV7-2 with TRBJ2-1; D tentatively fits TRBD1 or TRBD2 (5 bases each). V was clipped by 1 base and J by 5 bases, with 9 bases between them. Germline loops: CDR1 SGHTA, CDR2 FQGNSA. This CDR3 contains 14 residues. CDR3 in amino acids: CASSLVQGDNEQFF. The DNA of the CDR3 is TGTGCCAGCAGCTTAGTGCAGGGAGACAATGAGCAGTTCTTC.

By sample share, this clonotype is medium-sized. This chain uses TRBV19 with TRBJ2-6; the D gene is possibly TRBD2 (5 bases). The germline V gene has CDR1 LNHDA and CDR2 SQIVND (reference sequence). The CDR3 loop spans 15 amino acids. Trimming pared 2 bases from V and 1 base from J, leaving 6 bases between. The CDR3 DNA sequence: TGTGCCAGTAGTATACCGGGGTCTGGGGCCAACGTCCTGACTTTC. Protein product: CASSIPGSGANVLTF.

Relative to its sample, this clonotype is medium-sized. This chain uses TRBV20-1 with TRBJ1-4; a weak D match, TRBD1 (6 bases). The germline V and J ends were trimmed by 2 bases and 0 bases, with 7 bases remaining between them. The germline V gene encodes CDR1 DFQATT and CDR2 SNEGSKA (reference sequence). The CDR3 is 14 residues long. This chain's CDR3 is CSARNRATNEKLFF. CDR3 DNA sequence: TGCAGTGCTAGAAACAGGGCAACTAATGAAAAACTGTTTTTT.

By sample share, this clonotype is medium-sized. The chain links TRBV27 to TRBJ1-5; tentatively, D is TRBD1 (6 bases). V dropped 5 bases and J dropped 0 bases, with 14 bases sitting between them. The CDR3 is 16 residues long. Germline values: CDR1 MNHEY, CDR2 SMNVEV (reference sequence). The CDR3 region is CASSPKGGFSNQPQHF. In DNA, the CDR3 is TGTGCCAGCAGTCCTAAAGGGGGGTTTAGCAATCAGCCCCAGCATTTT.

This clonotype is classed as medium-sized. The gene calls are TRBV5-1 and TRBJ2-3, with D perhaps TRBD1 (5 bases). The germline V gene encodes CDR1 SGHRS and CDR2 YFSETQ. This CDR3 comprises 15 residues. Between the trimmed V and J ends, which lost 4 bases and 1 base, there was a span of 13 bases. This chain's CDR3 is CASSGFTGGTDTQYF. CDR3 coding DNA: TGCGCCAGCAGCGGGTTTACAGGAGGCACAGATACGCAGTATTTT.

By frequency in the sample, this clonotype is large. J is TRBJ1-6 and V is TRBV9; D is perhaps TRBD1 (6 bases). V was clipped by 4 bases and J by 10 bases, with 18 bases between them. Per germline, CDR1 SGDLS and CDR2 YYNGEE. The CDR3 covers 15 residues. As DNA, the CDR3 is TGTGCCAGCAGCCCAGCGGGGGGGCAAGGATCACCCCTCCACTTT. Translating gives CASSPAGGQGSPLHF.

Relative to its sample, this clonotype is medium-sized. The J gene is TRBJ2-2, the V gene TRBV6-5; D is unresolved. V lost 6 bases and J lost 0, with 5 bases in between. CDR3 length equals 13 residues. The germline CDR1 and CDR2 sequences are MNHEY and SVGAGI. In nucleotides, the CDR3 is TGTGCCAGCAGCTCGGCGAACACCGGGGAGCTGTTTTTT. Its translation is CASSSANTGELFF.

By sample share, this clonotype is large. The rearrangement joins TRBV3-1 to TRBJ2-2; 7 bases are a match to TRBD1. CDR3 length equals 14 residues. Germline trimming cut 4 bases from V and 5 bases from J; bases unmatched to any gene: 4. In germline, CDR1 is LGHDT, CDR2 YNNKEL (reference sequence). CDR3 sequence: CASSRQGRTGELFF. CDR3 in DNA: TGTGCCAGCAGCCGACAGGGTCGAACCGGGGAGCTGTTTTTT.

This clonotype is labeled large. V usage is TRBV28 and J usage is TRBJ1-2; 7 bases match TRBD1. The CDR3 loop spans 14 amino acids. The germline V gene has CDR1 MDHEN and CDR2 SYDVKM. V lost 8 bases, J lost 5 bases, and 11 bases stayed unmatched. The CDR3 DNA reads as TGTGCCAGCGGGTCGCCGGGACAGCCTTATGGCTACACCTTC. It specifies CASGSPGQPYGYTF.

By share, this clonotype ranks as medium-sized. The chain uses TRBV28 and TRBJ2-3; 10 bases map to TRBD2. The CDR3 sequence is 20 residues long. Germline CDR1 and CDR2: MDHEN and SYDVKM. With V trimmed by 5 bases and J by 6 bases, 23 bases remained unmatched. CDR3 sequence: CASSPPGTSASLHGIDTQYF. CDR3 coding DNA: TGTGCCAGCAGTCCTCCCGGGACTAGCGCCTCTCTTCACGGCATCGATACGCAGTATTTT.

By sample fraction, this clonotype is large. The V gene is TRBV2, the J gene TRBJ2-7; D remains ambiguous. The germline CDR1 and CDR2 sequences are SNHLY and FYNNEI. The V and J ends lost 4 bases and 0 bases respectively, with 13 bases between them. The CDR3 length is 15 residues. The CDR3 DNA follows: TGTGCCAGCAGTGTTATCGTGGGGATCTCCTACGAGCAGTACTTC. Encoded protein: CASSVIVGISYEQYF.

This clonotype is medium-sized (0.01 to 0.1%) within its sample. The genes are TRBV6-6 and TRBJ2-5; 13 bases map to TRBD2. Germline V gene lookup returns CDR1 MNHNY and CDR2 SVGAGI (reference sequence). Unmatched junction bases numbered 7, after V lost 4 bases and J lost 5 bases. CDR3 length: 16 amino acids. This CDR3 is CASSSPGLAGEETQYF. CDR3 nucleotides: TGTGCCAGCAGTTCCCCCGGACTAGCGGGAGAGGAGACCCAGTACTTC.

This clonotype is deemed large. V is TRBV12-2 and J is TRBJ2-7; TRBD1, the D gene given by the table, was not confirmed from the DNA. TRBV12-2 is an annotated pseudogene. CDR3 length: 15 residues. CDR3 DNA sequence: TGTGCAAGTCGCCCCGGGACAGGGGGATCCTACGAGCAGTACTTC. As protein: CASRPGTGGSYEQYF.